This TCR beta chain was captured in a study of identical twins. cDNA carried unique molecular identifiers, and a universal primer site was added by template switching. One entry per CDR3 protein results from TCRdb running MiXCR on the 5' RACE reads. In the table there are about 660,000 distinct CDR3 sequences, more than 6.5% of which are singletons. This sample was shared with a second study, whose subject was yellow fever vaccine responses in identical twins.

This clonotype was obtained from a woman younger than 35 in good health. Sequencing was performed on PBMCs.

This chain's CDR3 is CSAPRETGAHEQYF. CDR3 nucleotides: TGCAGTGCCCCACGAGAGACAGGGGCCCACGAGCAGTACTTC. The V call is TRBV20-1, the J call TRBJ2-7, with 8 bases identical to TRBD1. Germline V CDR1 and CDR2: DFQATT, SNEGSKA (reference sequence). The ends lost 6 bases at V and 5 bases at J; junction bases unmatched: 12. This CDR3 has 14 residues.